This T cell receptor beta chain was captured in a study of blood T cell repertoires in COVID-19. Study background: There were acute and convalescent COVID-19 samples, and they came from the United States, Italy and Spain. T cells, B-cell-depleted T cells, or PBMCs provided the cDNA or gDNA that served as material.

Original methodology: Using reference gene primer amplification, nucleated cell counts were estimated. Profiled with immunoSEQ multiplex PCR; TCRdb holds only in-frame clones, not every one. V and J calls and clone size come straight from that table; D and trimming were deduced from the DNA. The table has 70,000 or so clones, roughly 89% seen once. The CDR3 is 15 amino acids. V was shortened by 4 bases and J by 6 bases, with 15 bases between the two germline ends. Germline CDR1 is LNHDA and CDR2 is SQIVND (reference sequence). The sample taken for sequencing was peripheral blood. This chain uses TRBV19 with TRBJ2-2, with a weak D call TRBD1 (6 bases). The clonotype originates from a woman in her 50s with acute or convalescent COVID-19. Here the CDR3 DNA reads TGTGCCAGTAGTAGCGCCTTACAGGGAGCCGGGGAGCTGTTTTTT. This gives the protein CASSSALQGAGELFF.